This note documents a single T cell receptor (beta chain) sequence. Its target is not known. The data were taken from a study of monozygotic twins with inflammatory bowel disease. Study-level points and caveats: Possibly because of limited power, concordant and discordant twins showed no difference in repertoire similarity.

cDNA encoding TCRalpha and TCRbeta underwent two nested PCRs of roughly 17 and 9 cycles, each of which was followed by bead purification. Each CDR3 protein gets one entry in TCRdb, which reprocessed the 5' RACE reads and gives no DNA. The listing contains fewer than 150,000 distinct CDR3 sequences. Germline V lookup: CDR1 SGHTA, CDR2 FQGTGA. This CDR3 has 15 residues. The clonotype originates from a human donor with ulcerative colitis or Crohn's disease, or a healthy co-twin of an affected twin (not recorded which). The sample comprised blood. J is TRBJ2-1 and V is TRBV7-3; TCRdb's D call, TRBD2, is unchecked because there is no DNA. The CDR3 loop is CASSSAGGPRNEQFF.